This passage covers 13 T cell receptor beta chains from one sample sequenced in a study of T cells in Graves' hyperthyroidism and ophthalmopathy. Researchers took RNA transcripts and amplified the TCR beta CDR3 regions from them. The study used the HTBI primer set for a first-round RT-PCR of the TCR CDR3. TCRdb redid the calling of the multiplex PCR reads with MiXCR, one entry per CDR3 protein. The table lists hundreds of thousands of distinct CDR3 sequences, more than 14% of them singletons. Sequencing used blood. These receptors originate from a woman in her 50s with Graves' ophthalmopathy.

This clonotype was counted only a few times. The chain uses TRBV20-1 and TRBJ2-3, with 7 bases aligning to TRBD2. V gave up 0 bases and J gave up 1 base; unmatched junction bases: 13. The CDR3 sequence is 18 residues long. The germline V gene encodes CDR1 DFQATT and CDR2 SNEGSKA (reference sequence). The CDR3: CSARDGGGTAMGTDTQYF. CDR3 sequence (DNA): TGCAGTGCTAGAGATGGGGGGGGGACGGCTATGGGCACAGATACGCAGTATTTT.

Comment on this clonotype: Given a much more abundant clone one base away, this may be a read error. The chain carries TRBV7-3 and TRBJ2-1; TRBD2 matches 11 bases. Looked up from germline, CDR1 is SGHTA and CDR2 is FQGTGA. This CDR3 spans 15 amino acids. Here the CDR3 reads CAGSRGLADYNEQFF. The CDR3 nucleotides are TGTGCCGGCAGCCGGGGACTAGCGGACTACAATGAGCAGTTCTTC. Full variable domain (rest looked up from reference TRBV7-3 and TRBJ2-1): GAGVSQTPSNKVTEKGKYVELRCDPISGHTALYWYRQSLGQGPEFLIYFQGTGAADDSGLPNDRFFAVRPEGSVSTLKIQRTERGDSAVYLCAGSRGLADYNEQFFGPGTRLTVL.

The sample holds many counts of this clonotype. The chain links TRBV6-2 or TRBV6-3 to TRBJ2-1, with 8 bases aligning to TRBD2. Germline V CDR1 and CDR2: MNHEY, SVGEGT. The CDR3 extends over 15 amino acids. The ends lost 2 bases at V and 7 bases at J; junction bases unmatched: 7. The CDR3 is CASSYHTGGRNEQFF. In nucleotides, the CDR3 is TGTGCCAGCAGTTACCATACGGGAGGGCGAAATGAGCAGTTCTTC.

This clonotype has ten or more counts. In DNA form, the CDR3 reads TGCGCCAGCAGCCAGGAGCGCACAGATACGCAGTATTTT. Its translation: CASSQERTDTQYF. V gene TRBV4-1 combines with J gene TRBJ2-3; D is uncertain. Germline V lookup: CDR1 MGHRA, CDR2 YSYEKL. The CDR3 contains 13 residues. Trimming cost V 3 bases and J 1 base, with 5 bases left between them.

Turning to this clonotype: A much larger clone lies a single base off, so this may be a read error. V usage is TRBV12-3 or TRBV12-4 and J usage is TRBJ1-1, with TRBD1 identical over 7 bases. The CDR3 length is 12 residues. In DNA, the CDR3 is TGTGCCAGCAGGCCCGGGACAGCTGAAACTTTCTTT. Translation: CASRPGTAETFF.

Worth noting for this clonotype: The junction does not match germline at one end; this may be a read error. In DNA form, the CDR3 reads TGTGCCATCAGCTTCGGAGGAAACACTGAAGCTTCCTTT. Its protein product is CAISFGGNTEASF. V usage is TRBV13 and J usage is TRBJ1-1; no clear D gene. Germline V lookup: CDR1 PRHDT, CDR2 FYEKMQ (reference sequence). This CDR3 is built from 13 residues.

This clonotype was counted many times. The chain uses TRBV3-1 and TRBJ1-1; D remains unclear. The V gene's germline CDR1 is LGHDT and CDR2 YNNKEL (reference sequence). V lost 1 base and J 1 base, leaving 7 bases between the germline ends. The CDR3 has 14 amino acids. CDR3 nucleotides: TGTGCCAGCAGCCAAGTGCCCGAGAACACTGAAGCTTTCTTT. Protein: CASSQVPENTEAFF.

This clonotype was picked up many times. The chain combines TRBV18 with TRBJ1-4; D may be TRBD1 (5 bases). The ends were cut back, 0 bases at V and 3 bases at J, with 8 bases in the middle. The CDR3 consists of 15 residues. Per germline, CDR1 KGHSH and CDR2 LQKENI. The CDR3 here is CASSPPGLPNEKLFF. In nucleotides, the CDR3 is TGTGCCAGCTCACCACCGGGACTTCCTAATGAAAAACTGTTTTTT.

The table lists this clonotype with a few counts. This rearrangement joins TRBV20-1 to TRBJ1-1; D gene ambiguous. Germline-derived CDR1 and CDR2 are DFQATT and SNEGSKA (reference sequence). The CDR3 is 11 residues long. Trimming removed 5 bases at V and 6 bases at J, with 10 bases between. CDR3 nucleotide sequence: TGCAGTGCTTCAACCACCGCTGAAGCTTTCTTT. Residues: CSASTTAEAFF.

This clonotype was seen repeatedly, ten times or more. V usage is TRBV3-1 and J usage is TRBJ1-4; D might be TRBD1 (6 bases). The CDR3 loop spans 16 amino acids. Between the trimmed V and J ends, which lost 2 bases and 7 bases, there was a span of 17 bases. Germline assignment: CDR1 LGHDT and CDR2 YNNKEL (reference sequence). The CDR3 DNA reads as TGTGCCAGCAGCCAAAGCGGCGGGGGCTGGTTTGAAAAACTGTTTTTT. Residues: CASSQSGGGWFEKLFF.

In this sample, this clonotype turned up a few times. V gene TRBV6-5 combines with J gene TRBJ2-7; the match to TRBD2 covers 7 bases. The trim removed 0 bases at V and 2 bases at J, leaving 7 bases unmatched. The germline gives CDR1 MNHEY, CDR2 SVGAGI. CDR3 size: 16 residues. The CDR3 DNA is TGTGCCAGCAGTTACTCGAAAGCGGGACGCCCCTACGAGCAGTACTTC. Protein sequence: CASSYSKAGRPYEQYF.

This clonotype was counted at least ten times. The CDR3 region has the DNA TGTGCCAGCAGCTCCGAGGGCATGCGAAATGAGCAGTTCTTC. It translates to CASSSEGMRNEQFF. This rearrangement joins TRBV7-2 to TRBJ2-1; possible D gene TRBD2, 5 bases. Trimming stripped 4 bases from V and 7 bases from J, with 14 bases between. The CDR3 totals 14 residues. The germline V gene has CDR1 SGHTA and CDR2 FQGNSA.

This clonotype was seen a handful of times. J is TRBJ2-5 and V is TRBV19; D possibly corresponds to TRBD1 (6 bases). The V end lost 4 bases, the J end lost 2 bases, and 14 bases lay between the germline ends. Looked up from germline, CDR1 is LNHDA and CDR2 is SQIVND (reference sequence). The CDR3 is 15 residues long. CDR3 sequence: CASSTIPTGQETQYF. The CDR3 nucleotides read TGTGCCAGTAGTACCATCCCGACAGGACAAGAGACCCAGTACTTC.